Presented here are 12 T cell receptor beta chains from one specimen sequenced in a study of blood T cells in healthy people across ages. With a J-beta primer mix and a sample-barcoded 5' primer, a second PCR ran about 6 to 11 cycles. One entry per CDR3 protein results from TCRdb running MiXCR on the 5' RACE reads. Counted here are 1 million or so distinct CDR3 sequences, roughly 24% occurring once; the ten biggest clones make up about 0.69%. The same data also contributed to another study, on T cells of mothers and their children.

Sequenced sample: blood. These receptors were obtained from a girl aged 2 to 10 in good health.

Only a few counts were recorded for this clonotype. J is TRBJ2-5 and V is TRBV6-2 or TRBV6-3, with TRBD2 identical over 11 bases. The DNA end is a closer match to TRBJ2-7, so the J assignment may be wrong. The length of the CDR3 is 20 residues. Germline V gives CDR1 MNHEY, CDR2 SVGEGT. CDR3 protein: CASSPRRTLTSGGPFGEQYF. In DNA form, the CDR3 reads TGTGCCAGCAGCCCGCGACGAACTCTTACTAGCGGGGGCCCCTTTGGCGAGCAGTACTTC.

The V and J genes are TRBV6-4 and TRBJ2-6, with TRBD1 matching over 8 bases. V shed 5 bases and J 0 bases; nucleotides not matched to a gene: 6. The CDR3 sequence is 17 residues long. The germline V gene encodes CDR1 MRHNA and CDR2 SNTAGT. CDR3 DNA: TGTGCCAGCAGTTTGGACAGGGTTGGCTCTGGGGCCAACGTCCTGACTTTC. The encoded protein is CASSLDRVGSGANVLTF.

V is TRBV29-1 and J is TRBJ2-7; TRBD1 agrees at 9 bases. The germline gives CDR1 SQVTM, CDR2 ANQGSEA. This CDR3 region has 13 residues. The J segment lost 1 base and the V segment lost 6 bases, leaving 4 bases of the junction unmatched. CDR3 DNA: TGCAGCGTGGGACAGGGTTGTTCCTACGAGCAGTACTTC. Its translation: CSVGQGCSYEQYF.

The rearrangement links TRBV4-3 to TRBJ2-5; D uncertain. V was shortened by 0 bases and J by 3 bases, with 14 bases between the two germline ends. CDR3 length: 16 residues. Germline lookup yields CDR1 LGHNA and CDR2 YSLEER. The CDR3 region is CASSQDWGQLEETQYF. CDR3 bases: TGCGCCAGCAGCCAAGATTGGGGTCAGCTTGAAGAGACCCAGTACTTC.

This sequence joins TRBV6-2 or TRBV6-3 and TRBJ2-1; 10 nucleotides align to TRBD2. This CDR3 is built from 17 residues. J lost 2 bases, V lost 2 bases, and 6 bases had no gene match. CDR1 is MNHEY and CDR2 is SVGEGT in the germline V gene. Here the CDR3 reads CASSYEPSGRAYNEQFF. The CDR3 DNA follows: TGTGCCAGCAGTTACGAGCCCAGCGGGAGGGCCTACAATGAGCAGTTCTTC.

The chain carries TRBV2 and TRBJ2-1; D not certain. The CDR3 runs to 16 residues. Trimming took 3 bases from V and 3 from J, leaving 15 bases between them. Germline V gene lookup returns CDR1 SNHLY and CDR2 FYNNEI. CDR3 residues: CASSERILGNYNEQFF. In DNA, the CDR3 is TGTGCCAGCAGTGAGAGAATCTTGGGAAACTACAATGAGCAGTTCTTC.

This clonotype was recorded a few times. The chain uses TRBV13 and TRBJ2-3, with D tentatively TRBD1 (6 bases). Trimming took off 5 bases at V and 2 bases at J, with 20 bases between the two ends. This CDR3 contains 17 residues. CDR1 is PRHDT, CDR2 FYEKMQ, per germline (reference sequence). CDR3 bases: TGTGCCAGCAGCCCCACCCTTGGGGGCCTCGACACAGATACGCAGTATTTT. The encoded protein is CASSPTLGGLDTDTQYF.

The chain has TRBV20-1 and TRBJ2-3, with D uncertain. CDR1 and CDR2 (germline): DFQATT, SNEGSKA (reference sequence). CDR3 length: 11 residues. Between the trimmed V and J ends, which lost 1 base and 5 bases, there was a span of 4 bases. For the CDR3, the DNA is TGCAGTGCTAGAGCTTTAGATACGCAGTATTTT. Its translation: CSARALDTQYF.

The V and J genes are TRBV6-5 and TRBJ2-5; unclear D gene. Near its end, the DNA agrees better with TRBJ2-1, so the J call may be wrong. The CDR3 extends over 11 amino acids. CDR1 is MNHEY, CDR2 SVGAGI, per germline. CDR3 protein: CASSYLDEQFF. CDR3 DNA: TGTGCCAGCAGTTACCTGGATGAGCAGTTCTTC.

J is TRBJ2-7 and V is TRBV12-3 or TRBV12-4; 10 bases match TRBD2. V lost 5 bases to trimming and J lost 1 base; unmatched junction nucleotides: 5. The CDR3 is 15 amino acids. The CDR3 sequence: CASSATSGFSYEQYF. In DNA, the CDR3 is TGTGCCAGCAGTGCGACTAGCGGGTTTTCCTACGAGCAGTACTTC.

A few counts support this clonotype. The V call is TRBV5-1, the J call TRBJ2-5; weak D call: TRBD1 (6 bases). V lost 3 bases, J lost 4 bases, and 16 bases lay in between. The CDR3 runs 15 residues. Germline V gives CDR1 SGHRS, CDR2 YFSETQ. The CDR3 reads CASSWGRSTGETQYF. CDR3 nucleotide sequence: TGCGCCAGCAGCTGGGGGCGCTCCACCGGAGAGACCCAGTACTTC. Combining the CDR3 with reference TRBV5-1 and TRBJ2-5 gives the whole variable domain KAGVTQTPRYLIKTRGQQVTLSCSPISGHRSVSWYQQTPGQGLQFLFEYFSETQRNKGNFPGRFSGRQFSNSRSEMNVSTLELGDSALYLCASSWGRSTGETQYFGPGTRLLVL.

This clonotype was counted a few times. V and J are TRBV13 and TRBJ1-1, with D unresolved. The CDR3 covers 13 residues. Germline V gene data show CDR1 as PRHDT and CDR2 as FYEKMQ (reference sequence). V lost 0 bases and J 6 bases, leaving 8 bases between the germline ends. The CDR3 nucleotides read TGTGCCAGCAGCTTAGGTAGTGACCCTGAAGCTTTCTTT. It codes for CASSLGSDPEAFF.